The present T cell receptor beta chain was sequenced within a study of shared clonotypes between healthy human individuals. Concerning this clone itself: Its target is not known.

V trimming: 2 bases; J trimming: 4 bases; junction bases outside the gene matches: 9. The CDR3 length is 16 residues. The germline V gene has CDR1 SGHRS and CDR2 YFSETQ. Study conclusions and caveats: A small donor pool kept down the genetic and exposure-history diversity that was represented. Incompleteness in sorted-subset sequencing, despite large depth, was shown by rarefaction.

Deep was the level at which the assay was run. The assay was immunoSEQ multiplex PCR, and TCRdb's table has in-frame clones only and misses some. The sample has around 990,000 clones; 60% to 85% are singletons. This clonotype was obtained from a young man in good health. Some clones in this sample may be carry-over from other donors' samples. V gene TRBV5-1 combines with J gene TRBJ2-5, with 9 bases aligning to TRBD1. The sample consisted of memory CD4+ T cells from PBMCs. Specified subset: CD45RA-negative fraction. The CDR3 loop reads CASSLQGADPVETQYF. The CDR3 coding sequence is TGCGCCAGCAGCTTACAGGGGGCGGATCCCGTAGAGACCCAGTACTTC.